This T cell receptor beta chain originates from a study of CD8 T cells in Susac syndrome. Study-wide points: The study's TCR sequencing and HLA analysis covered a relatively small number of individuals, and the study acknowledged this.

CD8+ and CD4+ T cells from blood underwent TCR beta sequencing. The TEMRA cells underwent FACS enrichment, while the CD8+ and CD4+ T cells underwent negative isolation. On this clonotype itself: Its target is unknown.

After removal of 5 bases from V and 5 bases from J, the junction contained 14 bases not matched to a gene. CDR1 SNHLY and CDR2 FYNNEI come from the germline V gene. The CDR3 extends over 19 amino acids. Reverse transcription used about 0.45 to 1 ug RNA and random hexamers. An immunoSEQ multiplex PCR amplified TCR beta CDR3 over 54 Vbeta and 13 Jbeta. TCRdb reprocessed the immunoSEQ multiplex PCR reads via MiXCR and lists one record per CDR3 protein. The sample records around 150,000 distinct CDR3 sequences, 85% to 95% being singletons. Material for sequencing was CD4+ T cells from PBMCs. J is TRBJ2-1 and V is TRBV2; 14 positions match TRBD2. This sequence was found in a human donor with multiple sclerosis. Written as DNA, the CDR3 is TGTGCCAGCAGTTTTAGACTAGCGGGGGGGCTGGGGAAGAACAATGAGCAGTTCTTC. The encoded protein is CASSFRLAGGLGKNNEQFF.